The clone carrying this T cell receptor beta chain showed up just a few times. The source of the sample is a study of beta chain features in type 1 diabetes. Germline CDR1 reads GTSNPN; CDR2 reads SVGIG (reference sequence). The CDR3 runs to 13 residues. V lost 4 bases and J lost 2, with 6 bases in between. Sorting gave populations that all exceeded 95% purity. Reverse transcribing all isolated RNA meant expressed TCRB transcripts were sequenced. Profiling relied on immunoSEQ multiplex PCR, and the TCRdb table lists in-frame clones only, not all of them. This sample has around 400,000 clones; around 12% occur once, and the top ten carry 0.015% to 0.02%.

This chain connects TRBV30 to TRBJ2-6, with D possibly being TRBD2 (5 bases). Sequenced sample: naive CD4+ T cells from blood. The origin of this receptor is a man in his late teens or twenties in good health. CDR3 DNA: TGTGCCTGGAACGGGGCTGGGGCCAACGTCCTGACTTTC. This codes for CAWNGAGANVLTF.